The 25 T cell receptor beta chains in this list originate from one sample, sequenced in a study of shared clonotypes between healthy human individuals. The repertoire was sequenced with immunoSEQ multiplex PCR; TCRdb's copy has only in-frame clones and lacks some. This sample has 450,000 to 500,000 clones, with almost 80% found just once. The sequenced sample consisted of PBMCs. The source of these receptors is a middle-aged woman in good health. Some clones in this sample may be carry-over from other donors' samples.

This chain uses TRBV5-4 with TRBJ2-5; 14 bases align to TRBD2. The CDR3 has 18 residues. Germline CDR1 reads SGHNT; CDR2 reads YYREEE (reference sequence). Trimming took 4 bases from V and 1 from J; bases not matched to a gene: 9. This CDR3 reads CASSVGGTSGSGQETQYF. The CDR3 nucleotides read TGTGCCAGCAGCGTTGGCGGGACTAGCGGGAGTGGCCAAGAGACCCAGTACTTC.

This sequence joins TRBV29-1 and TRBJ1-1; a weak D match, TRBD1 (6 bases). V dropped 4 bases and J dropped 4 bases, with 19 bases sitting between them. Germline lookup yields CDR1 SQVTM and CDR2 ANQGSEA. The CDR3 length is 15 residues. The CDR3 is CSVGPRQVVATEAFF. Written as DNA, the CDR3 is TGCAGCGTTGGCCCCCGACAGGTGGTGGCCACTGAAGCTTTCTTT.

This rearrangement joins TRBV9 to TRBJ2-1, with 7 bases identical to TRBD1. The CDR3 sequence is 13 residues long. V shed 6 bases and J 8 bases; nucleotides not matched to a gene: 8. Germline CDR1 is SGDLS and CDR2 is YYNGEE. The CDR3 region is CASNPTGRDEQFF. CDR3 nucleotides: TGTGCCAGCAACCCGACAGGGAGAGATGAGCAGTTCTTC.

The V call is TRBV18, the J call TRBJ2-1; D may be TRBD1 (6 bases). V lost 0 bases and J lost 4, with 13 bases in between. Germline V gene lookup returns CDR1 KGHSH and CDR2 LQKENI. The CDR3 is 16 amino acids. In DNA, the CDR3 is TGTGCCAGCTCACCACCCCAAGGACAGACTTACAATGAGCAGTTCTTC. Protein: CASSPPQGQTYNEQFF.

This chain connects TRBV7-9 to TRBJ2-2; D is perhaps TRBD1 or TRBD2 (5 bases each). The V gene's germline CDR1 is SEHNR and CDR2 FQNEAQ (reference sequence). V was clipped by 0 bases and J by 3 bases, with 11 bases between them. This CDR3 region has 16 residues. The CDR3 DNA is TGTGCCAGCAGCTTAGCTTGGGGGTCGGACACCGGGGAGCTGTTTTTT. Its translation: CASSLAWGSDTGELFF. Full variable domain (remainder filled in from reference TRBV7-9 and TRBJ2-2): DTGVSQNPRHKITKRGQNVTFRCDPISEHNRLYWYRQTLGQGPEFLTYFQNEAQLEKSRLLSDRFSAERPKGSFSTLEIQRTEQGDSAMYLCASSLAWGSDTGELFFGEGSRLTVL.

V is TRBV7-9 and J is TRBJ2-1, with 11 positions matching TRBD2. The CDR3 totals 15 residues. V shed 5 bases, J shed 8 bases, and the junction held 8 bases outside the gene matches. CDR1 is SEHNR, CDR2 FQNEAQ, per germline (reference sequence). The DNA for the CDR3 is TGTGCCAGCAGCCCGGTCCTAGCGGGAGGATATGAGCAGTTCTTC. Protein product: CASSPVLAGGYEQFF.

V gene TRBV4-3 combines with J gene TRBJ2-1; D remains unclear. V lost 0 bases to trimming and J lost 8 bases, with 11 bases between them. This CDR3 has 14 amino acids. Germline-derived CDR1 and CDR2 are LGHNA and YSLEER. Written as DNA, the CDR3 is TGCGCCAGCAGCCAAGAATGGGCTGGCGATGAGCAGTTCTTC. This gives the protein CASSQEWAGDEQFF.

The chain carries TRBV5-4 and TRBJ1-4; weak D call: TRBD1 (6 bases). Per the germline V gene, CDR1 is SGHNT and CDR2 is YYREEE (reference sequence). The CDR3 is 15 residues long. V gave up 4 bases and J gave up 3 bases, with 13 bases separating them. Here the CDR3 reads CASSTWTDPNEKLFF. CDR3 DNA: TGTGCCAGCAGCACCTGGACAGATCCTAATGAAAAACTGTTTTTT.

The CDR3 spells CASSQGSGQGYTGELFF. Written as DNA, the CDR3 is TGCGCCAGCAGCCAGGGGTCCGGACAGGGGTACACCGGGGAGCTGTTTTTT. The V gene is TRBV4-3, the J gene TRBJ2-2, with TRBD1 matching 9 bases. V lost 3 bases, J lost 3 bases, and 8 bases stayed unmatched. The CDR3 spans 17 residues. Germline CDR1 reads LGHNA; CDR2 reads YSLEER.

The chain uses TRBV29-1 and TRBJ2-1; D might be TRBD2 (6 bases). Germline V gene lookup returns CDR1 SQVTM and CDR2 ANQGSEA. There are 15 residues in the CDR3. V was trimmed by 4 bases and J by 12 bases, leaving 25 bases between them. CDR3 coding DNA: TGCAGCGTTGGGGAGGTCGGGCGTGCCCCAACGGGGCAGTTCTTC. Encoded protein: CSVGEVGRAPTGQFF.

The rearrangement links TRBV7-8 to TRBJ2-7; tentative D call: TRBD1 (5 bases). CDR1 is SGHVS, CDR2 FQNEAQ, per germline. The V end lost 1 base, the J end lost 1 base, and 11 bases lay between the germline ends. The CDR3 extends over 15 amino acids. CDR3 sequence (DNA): TGTGCCAGCAGCTTAGACAGGATTGGATCCTACGAGCAGTACTTC. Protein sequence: CASSLDRIGSYEQYF.

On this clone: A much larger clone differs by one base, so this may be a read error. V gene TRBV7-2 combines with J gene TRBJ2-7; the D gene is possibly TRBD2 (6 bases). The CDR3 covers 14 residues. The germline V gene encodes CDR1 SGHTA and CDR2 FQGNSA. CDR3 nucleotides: TGTGCCAGCGGCTTGCCCCGGACGGGAGACGAGCAGTACTTC. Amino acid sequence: CASGLPRTGDEQYF. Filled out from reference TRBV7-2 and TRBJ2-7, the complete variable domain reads GAGVSQSPSNKVTEKGKDVELRCDPISGHTALYWYRQSLGQGLEFLIYFQGNSAPDKSGLPSDRFSAERTGGSVSTLTIQRTQQEDSAVYLCASGLPRTGDEQYFGPGTRLTVT.

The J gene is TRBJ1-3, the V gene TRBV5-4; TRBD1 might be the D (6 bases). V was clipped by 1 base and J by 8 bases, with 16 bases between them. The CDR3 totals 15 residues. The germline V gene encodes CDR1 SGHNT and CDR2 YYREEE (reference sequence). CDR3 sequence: CASSLQGPYQDTIYF. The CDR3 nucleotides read TGTGCCAGCAGCTTGCAGGGGCCCTACCAGGACACCATATATTTT.

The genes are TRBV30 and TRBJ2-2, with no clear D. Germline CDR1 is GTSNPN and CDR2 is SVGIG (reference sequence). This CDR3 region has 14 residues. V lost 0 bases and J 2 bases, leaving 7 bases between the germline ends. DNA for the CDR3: TGTGCCTGGAGTGTCAACAGAAACACCGGGGAGCTGTTTTTT. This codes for CAWSVNRNTGELFF. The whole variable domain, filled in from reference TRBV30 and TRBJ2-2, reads SQTIHQWPATLVQPVGSPLSLECTVEGTSNPNLYWYRQAAGRGLQLLFYSVGIGQISSEVPQNLSASRPQDRQFILSSKKLLLSDSGFYLCAWSVNRNTGELFFGEGSRLTVL.

The CDR3 DNA reads TGTGCCAGCAGCGTAGGTGGGACAGGCCTCTACGGTGAGCAGTTCTTC. It specifies CASSVGGTGLYGEQFF. The rearrangement uses TRBV9 and TRBJ2-1, with 8 positions matching TRBD1. After removal of 0 bases from V and 9 bases from J, the junction contained 11 bases not matched to a gene. This CDR3 has 16 amino acids. Germline V lookup: CDR1 SGDLS, CDR2 YYNGEE.

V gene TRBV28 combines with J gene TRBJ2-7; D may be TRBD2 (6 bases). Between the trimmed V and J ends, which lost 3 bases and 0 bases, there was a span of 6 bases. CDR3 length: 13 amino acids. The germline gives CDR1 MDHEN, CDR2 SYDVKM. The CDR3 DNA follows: TGTGCCAGCAGTTTTAGCGGCTCCTACGAGCAGTACTTC. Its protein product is CASSFSGSYEQYF. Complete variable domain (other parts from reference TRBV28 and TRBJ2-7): DVKVTQSSRYLVKRTGEKVFLECVQDMDHENMFWYRQDPGLGLRLIYFSYDVKMKEKGDIPEGYSVSREKKERFSLILESASTNQTSMYLCASSFSGSYEQYFGPGTRLTVT.

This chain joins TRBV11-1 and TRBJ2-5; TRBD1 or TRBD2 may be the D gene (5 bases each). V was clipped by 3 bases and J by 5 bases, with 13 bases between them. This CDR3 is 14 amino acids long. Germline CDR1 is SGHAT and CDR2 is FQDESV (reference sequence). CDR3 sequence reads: CASSFVRGTETQYF. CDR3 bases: TGTGCCAGCAGCTTCGTCCGAGGGACGGAGACCCAGTACTTC. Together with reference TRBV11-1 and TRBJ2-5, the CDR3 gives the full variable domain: EAEVAQSPRYKITEKSQAVAFWCDPISGHATLYWYRQILGQGPELLVQFQDESVVDDSQLPKDRFSAERLKGVDSTLKIQPAELGDSAMYLCASSFVRGTETQYFGPGTRLLVL.

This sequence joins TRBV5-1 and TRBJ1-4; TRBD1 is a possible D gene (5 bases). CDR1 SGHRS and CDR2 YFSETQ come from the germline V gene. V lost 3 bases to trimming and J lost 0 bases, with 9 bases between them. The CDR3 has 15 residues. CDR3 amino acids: CASSYQGATNEKLFF. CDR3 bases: TGCGCCAGCAGCTATCAGGGTGCAACTAATGAAAAACTGTTTTTT.

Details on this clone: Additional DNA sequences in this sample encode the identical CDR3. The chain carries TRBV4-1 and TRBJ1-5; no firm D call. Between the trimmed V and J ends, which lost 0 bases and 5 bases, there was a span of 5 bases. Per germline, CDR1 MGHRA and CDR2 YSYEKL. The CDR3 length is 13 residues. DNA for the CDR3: TGCGCCAGCAGCCAAGAGGAGGATCAGCCCCAGCATTTT. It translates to CASSQEEDQPQHF.

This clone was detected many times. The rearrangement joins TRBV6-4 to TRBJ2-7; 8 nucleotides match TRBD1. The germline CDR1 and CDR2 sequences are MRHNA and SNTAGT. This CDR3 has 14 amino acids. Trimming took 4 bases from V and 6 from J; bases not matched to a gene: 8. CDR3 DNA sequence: TGTGCCAGCAGTGCATCGCAGGGGGCTAGCGAGCAGTACTTC. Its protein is CASSASQGASEQYF.

For the CDR3, the DNA is TGTGCCAGTAGTATCCCCGGGGAGCTGTTTTTT. Translated: CASSIPGELFF. The chain recombines TRBV19 with TRBJ2-2; D is ambiguous. Germline V gene sequence: CDR1 LNHDA, CDR2 SQIVND (reference sequence). This CDR3 has 11 amino acids. Trimming removed 3 bases at V and 6 bases at J, with 2 bases between.

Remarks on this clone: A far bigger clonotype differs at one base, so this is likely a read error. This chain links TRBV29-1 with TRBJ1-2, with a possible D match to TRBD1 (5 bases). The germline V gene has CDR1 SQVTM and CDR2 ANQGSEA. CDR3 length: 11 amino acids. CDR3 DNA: TGCAGCGCTCCAGCATGGGGCGGCTACGCCTTC. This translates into CSAPAWGGYAF. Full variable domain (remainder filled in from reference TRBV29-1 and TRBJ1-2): SAVISQKPSRDICQRGTSLTIQCQVDSQVTMMFWYRQQPGQSLTLIATANQGSEATYESGFVIDKFPISRPNLTFSTLTVSNMSPEDSSIYLCSAPAWGGYAFGSGTRLTVV.

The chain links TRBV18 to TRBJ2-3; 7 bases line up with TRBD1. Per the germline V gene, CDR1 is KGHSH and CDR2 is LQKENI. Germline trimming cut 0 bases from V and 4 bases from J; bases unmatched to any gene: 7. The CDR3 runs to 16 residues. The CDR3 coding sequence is TGTGCCAGCTCACCACCGGTAGGGGGCGCGGCAGATACGCAGTATTTT. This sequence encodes CASSPPVGGAADTQYF.

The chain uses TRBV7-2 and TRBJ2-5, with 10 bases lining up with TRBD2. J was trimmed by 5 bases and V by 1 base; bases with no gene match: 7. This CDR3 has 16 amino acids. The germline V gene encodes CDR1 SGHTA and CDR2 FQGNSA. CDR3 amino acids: CASSLEASGSGETQYF. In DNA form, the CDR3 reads TGTGCCAGCAGCTTAGAGGCTAGCGGGAGTGGGGAGACCCAGTACTTC.

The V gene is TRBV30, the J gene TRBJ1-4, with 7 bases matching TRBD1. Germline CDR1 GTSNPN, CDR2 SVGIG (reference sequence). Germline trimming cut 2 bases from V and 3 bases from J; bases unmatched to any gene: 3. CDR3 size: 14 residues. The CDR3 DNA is TGTGCCTGGAGTTCCGGGACAGCTAATGAAAAACTGTTTTTT. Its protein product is CAWSSGTANEKLFF.